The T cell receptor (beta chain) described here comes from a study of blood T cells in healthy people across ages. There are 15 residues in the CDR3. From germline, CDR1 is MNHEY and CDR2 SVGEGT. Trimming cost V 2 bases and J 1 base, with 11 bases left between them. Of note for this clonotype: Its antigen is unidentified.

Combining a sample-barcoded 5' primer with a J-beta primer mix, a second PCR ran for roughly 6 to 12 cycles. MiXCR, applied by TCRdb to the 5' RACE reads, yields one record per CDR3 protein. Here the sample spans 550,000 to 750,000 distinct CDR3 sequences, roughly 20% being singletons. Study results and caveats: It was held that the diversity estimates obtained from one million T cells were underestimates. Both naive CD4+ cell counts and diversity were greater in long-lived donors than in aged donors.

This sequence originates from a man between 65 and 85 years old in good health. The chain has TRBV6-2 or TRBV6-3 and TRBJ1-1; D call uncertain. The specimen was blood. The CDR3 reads CASSYGVHRNTEAFF. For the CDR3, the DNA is TGTGCCAGCAGTTACGGGGTCCACCGGAACACTGAAGCTTTCTTT.